What follows are 22 T cell receptor beta chains derived from one specimen sequenced in a study of pediatric ulcerative colitis. Rectal tissue came from one to two pinch biopsies taken at colonoscopy. Measured with immunoSEQ multiplex PCR; TCRdb has only the in-frame clones, and not every one. The sample contains tens of thousands of clones, roughly 70% of which appear only once. What was sequenced was gut tissue. These receptors originate from a boy between 10 and 17 years old with severe ulcerative colitis.

This clone is classed as medium-sized. The chain joins TRBV28 to TRBJ1-6; 9 positions match TRBD1. The V gene's germline CDR1 is MDHEN and CDR2 SYDVKM. CDR3 size: 15 residues. Trimming cost V 6 bases and J 7 bases; bases outside gene matches: 7. CDR3 in amino acids: CASRSPGTGNSPLHF. In DNA form, the CDR3 reads TGTGCCAGCAGGAGCCCCGGGACAGGGAATTCACCCCTCCACTTT.

The chain uses TRBV15 and TRBJ1-1; D remains unclear. The V gene's germline CDR1 is LNHNV and CDR2 YYDKDF (reference sequence). The CDR3 is made up of 17 amino acids. V lost 1 base to trimming and J lost 0 bases, with 15 bases between them. The CDR3: CATSRVRARGMNTEAFF. CDR3 nucleotides: TGTGCCACCAGCAGAGTACGGGCTCGGGGAATGAACACTGAAGCTTTCTTT.

This chain connects TRBV6-5 to TRBJ2-2; tentatively, D is TRBD2 (5 bases). V lost 2 bases and J lost 0, with 10 bases in between. This CDR3 has 16 residues. CDR1 and CDR2 from the germline V gene are MNHEY and SVGAGI. The CDR3 DNA reads TGTGCCAGCAGTTACCAGACGGGGACGAACACCGGGGAGCTGTTTTTT. It yields the protein CASSYQTGTNTGELFF.

The J gene is TRBJ1-3, the V gene TRBV9; 10 positions match TRBD1. Germline V CDR1 and CDR2: SGDLS, YYNGEE. J gave up 9 bases and V 4 bases, and 22 bases lay outside the gene matches. The CDR3 length is 19 residues. In DNA, the CDR3 is TGTGCCAGCAGCAGACCCCGGGACAGGGGCCAAGGGAAGGGGCTCACCATATATTTT. It translates to CASSRPRDRGQGKGLTIYF.

The chain uses TRBV2 and TRBJ2-7; no reliable D call. The CDR3 runs 10 residues. The V and J ends lost 2 bases and 9 bases respectively, with 5 bases between them. The germline V gene has CDR1 SNHLY and CDR2 FYNNEI. CDR3 nucleotides: TGTGCCAGCAGTGAAAGAGTGCAGTACTTC. Amino acids: CASSERVQYF.

The gene calls are TRBV18 and TRBJ1-1; D gene unclear. The V and J ends lost 6 bases and 4 bases respectively, with 15 bases between them. Per germline, CDR1 KGHSH and CDR2 LQKENI. This CDR3 contains 14 residues. CDR3 sequence (DNA): TGTGCCAGCTCTCATTTAGGCGTGGTCACTGAAGCTTTCTTT. This translates into CASSHLGVVTEAFF. The full variable domain, completed using reference TRBV18 and TRBJ1-1, is NAGVMQNPRHLVRRRGQEARLRCSPMKGHSHVYWYRQLPEEGLKFMVYLQKENIIDESGMPKERFSAEFPKEGPSILRIQQVVRGDSAAYFCASSHLGVVTEAFFGQGTRLTVV.

The V and J genes are TRBV4-1 and TRBJ2-1, with D uncertain. There are 14 residues in the CDR3. Germline V gives CDR1 MGHRA, CDR2 YSYEKL. The V end was cut by 5 bases, the J end by 4 bases, with 12 bases between. The CDR3 loop reads CASSDVGSYNEQFF. The CDR3 DNA reads as TGCGCCAGCAGCGATGTTGGGTCGTACAATGAGCAGTTCTTC.

This clone occurred a few times. This chain connects TRBV18 to TRBJ2-7; 11 bases fit TRBD1. This CDR3 is 14 amino acids long. V shed 3 bases, J shed 4 bases, and the junction held 2 bases outside the gene matches. Germline-derived CDR1 and CDR2 are KGHSH and LQKENI. CDR3 amino acids: CASSPGQGVYEQYF. In nucleotides, the CDR3 is TGTGCCAGCTCACCGGGACAGGGGGTGTACGAGCAGTACTTC. Complete variable domain (other parts from reference TRBV18 and TRBJ2-7): NAGVMQNPRHLVRRRGQEARLRCSPMKGHSHVYWYRQLPEEGLKFMVYLQKENIIDESGMPKERFSAEFPKEGPSILRIQQVVRGDSAAYFCASSPGQGVYEQYFGPGTRLTVT.

The gene calls are TRBV10-3 and TRBJ2-3; the D gene could be TRBD1 or TRBD2 (6 bases each). Germline values: CDR1 ENHRY, CDR2 SYGVKD. V lost 8 bases and J 1 base, leaving 10 bases between the germline ends. The CDR3 has 13 amino acids. DNA for the CDR3: TGTGCCATCGAGGGGGAGGGCACAGATACGCAGTATTTT. This gives the protein CAIEGEGTDTQYF.

This chain links TRBV9 with TRBJ1-3; D unresolved. V lost 3 bases, J lost 2 bases, and 9 bases lay in between. The CDR3 has 14 amino acids. Per the germline V gene, CDR1 is SGDLS and CDR2 is YYNGEE. Here the CDR3 reads CASSEEAPGNTIYF. In DNA form, the CDR3 reads TGTGCCAGCAGCGAGGAAGCCCCTGGAAACACCATATATTTT.

This clone was seen only a few times. The chain recombines TRBV30 with TRBJ2-2; possible D gene TRBD2, 5 bases. Trimming removed 2 bases at V and 7 bases at J, with 11 bases between. This CDR3 is built from 13 residues. Germline V gene data show CDR1 as GTSNPN and CDR2 as SVGIG (reference sequence). The CDR3 sequence is CAWSNIGGGELFF. For the CDR3, the DNA is TGTGCCTGGAGTAACATCGGAGGCGGGGAGCTGTTTTTT.

The chain uses TRBV5-1 and TRBJ1-3; 8 bases agree with TRBD1. CDR3 length: 14 residues. J gave up 6 bases and V 1 base, and 3 bases lay outside the gene matches. From germline, CDR1 is SGHRS and CDR2 YFSETQ. The CDR3 sequence is CASSLTGGENTIYF. The CDR3 nucleotides are TGCGCCAGCAGCTTGACAGGGGGAGAAAACACCATATATTTT.

There are a few counts of this clone. The V gene is TRBV18, the J gene TRBJ1-1; TRBD1 agrees at 8 bases. The germline gives CDR1 KGHSH, CDR2 LQKENI. J lost 3 bases, V lost 3 bases, and 6 bases had no gene match. The CDR3 has 15 residues. CDR3 coding DNA: TGTGCCAGCTCACCGGACAGGGCTGGGTACACTGAAGCTTTCTTT. As protein: CASSPDRAGYTEAFF.

This clone is a singleton in its sample. The chain has TRBV7-3 and TRBJ1-1, with D tentatively TRBD1 (5 bases). Germline loops: CDR1 SGHTA, CDR2 FQGTGA. The CDR3 length is 16 residues. Trimming shortened V by 5 bases and J by 1 base, and 17 bases separated the two germline ends. CDR3 in amino acids: CASSPIRVVENTEAFF. CDR3 bases: TGTGCCAGCAGCCCCATCAGGGTGGTGGAGAACACTGAAGCTTTCTTT.

This sequence joins TRBV29-1 and TRBJ2-3; no clear D. The germline CDR1 and CDR2 sequences are SQVTM and ANQGSEA. Trimming removed 1 base from V and 3 bases from J, with 8 bases in between. This CDR3 is built from 13 residues. The CDR3 bases are TGCAGCGTTGAAGTTACATCGACAGATACGCAGTATTTT. Amino acids: CSVEVTSTDTQYF.

The chain is built from TRBV7-2 and TRBJ2-6; TRBD1 agrees at 7 bases. Looked up from germline, CDR1 is SGHTA and CDR2 is FQGNSA. With 5 bases clipped from V and 2 bases from J, the junction kept 12 bases outside the gene matches. The length of the CDR3 is 18 residues. The CDR3 sequence is CASSIPDRIFPGANVLTF. The DNA for the CDR3 is TGTGCCAGCAGCATACCGGACAGGATATTTCCTGGGGCCAACGTCCTGACTTTC. Looking up the rest from reference TRBV7-2 and TRBJ2-6 gives the full variable domain: GAGVSQSPSNKVTEKGKDVELRCDPISGHTALYWYRQSLGQGLEFLIYFQGNSAPDKSGLPSDRFSAERTGGSVSTLTIQRTQQEDSAVYLCASSIPDRIFPGANVLTFGAGSRLTVL.

This clone was recorded a few times. The chain has TRBV20-1 and TRBJ1-2; D might be TRBD1 (5 bases). Germline V gene lookup returns CDR1 DFQATT and CDR2 SNEGSKA (reference sequence). Trimming cost V 1 base and J 7 bases, with 7 bases left between them. The CDR3 length is 11 residues. The CDR3 is CSARGGGGYTF. CDR3 coding DNA: TGCAGTGCTAGAGGGGGCGGTGGCTACACCTTC.

A few counts support this clone. The J gene is TRBJ1-3, the V gene TRBV2, with D maybe TRBD1 (5 bases). Germline assignment: CDR1 SNHLY and CDR2 FYNNEI. CDR3 length equals 12 residues. V was pared by 1 base and J by 7 bases, with 5 bases between. CDR3 amino acids: CASSEEGNTIYF. In DNA, the CDR3 is TGTGCCAGCAGTGAAGAGGGGAACACCATATATTTT.

The V call is TRBV7-2, the J call TRBJ1-4, with 8 nucleotides matching TRBD1. V was pared by 5 bases and J by 5 bases, with 7 bases of the junction left unmatched. The CDR3 contains 15 residues. The germline gives CDR1 SGHTA, CDR2 FQGNSA. CDR3 nucleotides: TGTGCCAGCAGCGAGGGGGACAGGAGGAATGAAAAACTGTTTTTT. Translating it yields CASSEGDRRNEKLFF.

This clone was counted between two and nine times. V gene TRBV10-2 combines with J gene TRBJ2-1; D is possibly TRBD1 or TRBD2 (5 bases each). The CDR3 loop spans 16 amino acids. CDR1 WSHSY and CDR2 SAAADI come from the germline V gene. V gave up 4 bases and J gave up 2 bases, with 15 bases separating them. The CDR3 DNA follows: TGCGCCAGCAGTGGATACCCGGGACGGCCCTACAATGAGCAGTTCTTC. Its protein product is CASSGYPGRPYNEQFF.

There are a few counts of this clone. The sample has other DNA sequences that encode this CDR3 too. The gene calls are TRBV19 and TRBJ1-2; D is unresolved. Germline assignment: CDR1 LNHDA and CDR2 SQIVND (reference sequence). Trimming removed 1 base at V and 4 bases at J, with 7 bases between. The CDR3 is 13 residues long. CDR3 loop: CASSIASGYGYTF. CDR3 coding DNA: TGTGCCAGTAGTATAGCGAGTGGCTATGGCTACACCTTC.

There are a few counts of this clone. The V gene is TRBV5-6, the J gene TRBJ2-5; the match to TRBD1 covers 7 bases. Losses at the gene ends were 3 bases for V and 4 bases for J; bases not matched to a gene: 3. Germline V lookup: CDR1 SGHDT, CDR2 YYEEEE. CDR3 length: 13 amino acids. The CDR3 loop reads CASSSTGVETQYF. The CDR3, as DNA: TGTGCCAGCAGCTCTACAGGGGTAGAGACCCAGTACTTC.